These T cell receptor beta chains were read from a single sample in a study of shared clonotypes between healthy human individuals. The data were produced by immunoSEQ multiplex PCR, yet TCRdb's version contains in-frame clones alone and is incomplete. The table records some 1.1 million clones, 60% to 85% of them present only once. The specimen was memory CD4+ T cells from PBMCs. The receptor set was obtained from a man aged 18 to 29 in good health. Some clones in this sample may be carry-over from other donors' samples. Both conserved end residues are part of each CDR3. Each record gives: J gene, clone size, V gene, D gene, CDR3 DNA, CDR3 protein. D genes are given only for firm matches. Clone size is stated in some rows and not others, as once, few, many or a class when expanded.

TRBJ2-7	.	TRBV2	.	TGTGCCAGCACCGGGCCTCGGCCCTACGAGCAGTACTTC	CASTGPRPYEQYF
TRBJ2-2	.	TRBV27	TRBD1	TGTGCCAGCAGAAATACAGGGGGCACCGGGGAGCTGTTTTTT	CASRNTGGTGELFF
TRBJ1-2	.	TRBV28	TRBD1	TGTGCCAGCAGGGAGGGGGCGGTGGAAGGCTACACCTTC	CASREGAVEGYTF
TRBJ2-3	.	TRBV19	TRBD2	TGTGCCAGTAGCCTAGCCGGGACTAGGGATACGCAGTATTTT	CASSLAGTRDTQYF
TRBJ2-1	.	TRBV20-1	TRBD1	TGCAGTGCGGACTCCGGGACAGGGTCGTTCTTC	CSADSGTGSFF
TRBJ1-5	.	TRBV9	TRBD1	TGTGCCAGCAGCGTGGGAGGGGGCTATCAGCCCCAGCATTTT	CASSVGGGYQPQHF
TRBJ2-3	.	TRBV2	TRBD2	TGTGCCAGCAGTGGTGCTTGGCTAGCGGGAGGTGCAGATACGCAGTATTTT	CASSGAWLAGGADTQYF
TRBJ1-4	.	TRBV19	TRBD1	TGTGCCAGTATCGGGGGGACAGGGTCTGAAAAACTGTTTTTT	CASIGGTGSEKLFF
TRBJ2-2	.	TRBV5-1	.	TGCGCCAGCAGCTGGCCCACAGGGGAGGCCGGGGAGCTGTTTTTT	CASSWPTGEAGELFF
TRBJ2-7	.	TRBV7-2	.	TGTGCCAGCAGCTTCAAACCCTCAACGGGCGGGAACGCCTACGAGCAGTACTTC	CASSFKPSTGGNAYEQYF
TRBJ2-5	.	TRBV25-1	TRBD1	TGTGCCAGCAGTGAGGGGGGACAGGGGGTGGAGACCCAGTACTTC	CASSEGGQGVETQYF
TRBJ1-1	.	TRBV5-1	TRBD1	TGCGCCAGCAGCCAGGGGACAGGGGGCGCGTGGACTGAAGCTTTCTTT	CASSQGTGGAWTEAFF
TRBJ1-1	once	TRBV27	.	TGTGCCAGCTACAGCTGGGGAGGGCTGAACACTGAAGCTTTCTTT	CASYSWGGLNTEAFF
TRBJ1-2	.	TRBV9	.	TGTGCCAGCAGCCTAGATGGGCAGGCGTTGCTCTATGGCTACACCTTC	CASSLDGQALLYGYTF
TRBJ1-2	.	TRBV30	.	TGTGCCTGGAGTGTTAATGGCAGGGGAGGCTACACCTTC	CAWSVNGRGGYTF
TRBJ1-5	once	TRBV7-8	TRBD1	TGTGCCAGCAGCTTAACGGGACAGCGTAATCAGCCCCAGCATTTT	CASSLTGQRNQPQHF
TRBJ1-5	.	TRBV6-1	TRBD1	TGTGCCAGCAGTGGGGACAGGGGAGACCAGCCCCAGCATTTT	CASSGDRGDQPQHF
TRBJ1-5	.	TRBV7-9	.	TGTGCCAGCAGCTTAGGGGGCCCAAGAGGAATTCAGCCCCAGCATTTT	CASSLGGPRGIQPQHF
TRBJ2-1	.	TRBV5-1	TRBD2	TGCGCCAGCAGCCTGGGACTAGCGGGAGGTCTGGGCAATGAGCAGTTCTTC	CASSLGLAGGLGNEQFF
TRBJ2-2	.	TRBV18	.	TGTGCCAGCTCACCGCCTAACACCGGGGAGCTGTTTTTT	CASSPPNTGELFF
TRBJ1-4	few	TRBV29-1	.	TGCAGCGTCGGAGGGGACCACGAAAAACTGTTTTTT	CSVGGDHEKLFF
TRBJ2-5	.	TRBV7-3	.	TGTGCCAGCAGCACAACTAGCAAGGAGACCCAGTACTTC	CASSTTSKETQYF
TRBJ1-2	.	TRBV5-1	.	TGCGCCAGCAGCCCTGGTGGGACCTATGGCTACACCTTC	CASSPGGTYGYTF
TRBJ1-5	.	TRBV7-9	.	TGTGCCAGCAGCTTAGGAGAACGCAATCAGCCCCAGCATTTC	CASSLGERNQPQHF
TRBJ2-5	.	TRBV5-1	TRBD2	TGCGCCAGCAGCTTGGGTATGCGGACTAGCGGGAGGGCCCTCAGCGAGACCCAGTACTTC	CASSLGMRTSGRALSETQYF
TRBJ2-1	few	TRBV21-1	.	TGTGCCAGCAGCGAGCGGGGCCTCTTAAACAATGAGCAGTTCTTC	CASSERGLLNNEQFF
TRBJ1-3	.	TRBV30	.	TGTGCCTGGAGTGCCCGAATCGGAAACACCATATATTTT	CAWSARIGNTIYF
TRBJ2-5	.	TRBV5-5	.	TGTGCCAGCAGCTTGAGTGTAAGACAAGAGACCCAGTACTTC	CASSLSVRQETQYF
TRBJ2-1	.	TRBV5-4	.	TGTGCCAGCAGGAAAACCCGGGACTCCTCCTACAATGAGCAGTTCTTC	CASRKTRDSSYNEQFF
TRBJ2-1	.	TRBV12-2	.	TGTGCAAGTCCCGCTTTAATAGACCGCAACTCCGGGACTAGTTGGTTCGATGAGCAGTTCTTC	CASPALIDRNSGTSWFDEQFF
TRBJ2-1	.	TRBV19	.	TGTGCCAGTTCGCCCGGGGGCAGGCAGCTAAACAATGAGCAGTTCTTC	CASSPGGRQLNNEQFF
TRBJ1-1	once	TRBV30	.	TGTGCCTGGAGTTCCGCCATGAACACTGAAGCTTTCTTT	CAWSSAMNTEAFF
TRBJ2-7	.	TRBV11-2	.	TGTGCCAGCAGCTTAGCAGGACAGTTTGGCGAGCAGTACTTC	CASSLAGQFGEQYF
TRBJ2-7	once	TRBV5-5	TRBD1	TGTGCCAGCAGCTTACTGGGACAGTTATACGAGCAGTACTTC	CASSLLGQLYEQYF
TRBJ1-5	.	TRBV4-1	.	TGCGCCAGCAGCCAATCAACGACACCCGGGGGCAATCAGCCCCAGCATTTT	CASSQSTTPGGNQPQHF
TRBJ2-7	.	TRBV28	TRBD2	TGTGCCAGCAGCTTTAGCGGGAGAATATACGAGCAGTACTTC	CASSFSGRIYEQYF
TRBJ2-3	.	TRBV7-7	TRBD2	TGTGCCAGCAGCGCCGGGACTAGCGCAGATACGCAGTATTTT	CASSAGTSADTQYF
TRBJ1-3	.	TRBV5-5	.	TGTGCCAGCAGTAAGTCCAGCTCTGGAAACACCATATATTTT	CASSKSSSGNTIYF
TRBJ1-2	.	TRBV19	.	TGTGCCAGTAGTGTAACGGCAGGGATCTCCTACAATGGCTACACCTTC	CASSVTAGISYNGYTF
TRBJ1-1	.	TRBV10-1	TRBD1	TGCGCCAGCAGCTACCACTACGGGACAGTAGACCTGAACACTGAAGCTTTCTTT	CASSYHYGTVDLNTEAFF
TRBJ2-7	.	TRBV14	.	TGTGCCAGCAGCCAAGGGATGGGCGAGCAGTACTTC	CASSQGMGEQYF
TRBJ1-2	few	TRBV19	TRBD1	TGTGCCAGTAGTCTAAGACAGGGGGCGGATGGCTACACCTTC	CASSLRQGADGYTF
TRBJ1-4	.	TRBV27	.	TGTGCCAGCAGTTTCGGTGGGGCGCCCGGTGAAAAACTGTTTTTT	CASSFGGAPGEKLFF
TRBJ1-2	.	TRBV27	TRBD1	TGTGCCAGCAGAACCCCTATCAGGGGGAACTATGGCTACACCTTC	CASRTPIRGNYGYTF
TRBJ2-1	.	TRBV7-6	TRBD1	TGTGCCAGCAGCTCACAAAGGACAGGTCCCTCCTACAATGAGCAGTTCTTC	CASSSQRTGPSYNEQFF
TRBJ2-5	.	TRBV5-1	TRBD2	TGCGCCAGCAGCTTGATGGGACTAGCTGAAGAGACCCAGTACTTC	CASSLMGLAEETQYF
TRBJ2-7	.	TRBV6-1	.	TGTGCCAGCAGTGGCCGGGTCGATGCATTCTACGAGCAGTACTTC	CASSGRVDAFYEQYF
TRBJ2-6	.	TRBV6-6	.	TGTGCCAGCAGTTACTCTGGGGCCAACGTCCTGACTTTC	CASSYSGANVLTF
TRBJ1-2	.	TRBV6-5	TRBD1	TGTGCCAGCCAAAGGGAGGGGGCTTATGGCTACACCTTC	CASQREGAYGYTF
TRBJ2-2	.	TRBV7-2	.	TGTGCCAGCAGCCCTAAGGGGCTAGCCGACCACACCGGGGAGCTGTTTTTT	CASSPKGLADHTGELFF
TRBJ1-5	.	TRBV18	TRBD1	TGTGCCAGCTCACCGTTCCGGACAGGGGGCGCCGGTGAAAATCAGCCCCAGCATTTT	CASSPFRTGGAGENQPQHF
TRBJ1-1	.	TRBV7-8	.	TGTGCCAGCAGCTTAGAGAAGGGGCGCGGAGCTTTCTTT	CASSLEKGRGAFF
TRBJ2-7	.	TRBV9	.	TGTGCCAGCAGCGCCCGGGACATGTCCTACGAGCAGTACTTC	CASSARDMSYEQYF
TRBJ1-2	.	TRBV6-5	.	TGTGCCAGCGGGACATCGAACTATGGCTACACCTTC	CASGTSNYGYTF